The entry below describes one T cell receptor (beta chain). This sample is part of a study of CXCR3-negative and CXCR3-positive naive CD8 T cells. Libraries of TRB cDNA were made by 5' RACE and carried UMIs. TCRdb reprocessed the 5' RACE reads, with one entry per CDR3 protein and no DNA. The clone table shows 130,000 or so distinct CDR3 sequences, with the ten largest holding under 0.5%. This CDR3 contains 16 residues. Material for sequencing was naive CXCR3- CD8+ T cells from blood. As to subset: CD45RO-CCR7+CD27+CD95- naive CD8+ T cells lacking CXCR3 (TNR3-). This rearrangement joins TRBV12-3 or TRBV12-4 to TRBJ2-1. The sequence was collected from a human donor in good health. Some clones in this sample may be carry-over from other donors' samples. This CDR3 reads CASSLALLSSYNEQFF.